These 15 T cell receptor beta chains share one sample of origin, sequenced in a study of blood T cell repertoires in COVID-19. TCRdb's table, derived via immunoSEQ multiplex PCR, lists solely in-frame clones and lacks some. Of a few hundred thousand clones listed, about 80% were seen once; the top ten hold about 3.4%. Sequencing used PBMCs or T cells enriched from blood (not recorded which). All receptors come from a man over 45 who had recovered from COVID-19.

The J gene is TRBJ2-3, the V gene TRBV11-2; TRBD2 aligns across 7 bases. Germline-derived CDR1 and CDR2 are SGHAT and FQNNGV. This CDR3 has 15 amino acids. V lost 1 base, J lost 2 bases, and 3 bases stayed unmatched. CDR3 sequence: CASSLAGGYTDTQYF. The DNA of the CDR3 is TGTGCCAGCAGCTTAGCGGGGGGATACACAGATACGCAGTATTTT.

This chain joins TRBV7-6 and TRBJ2-2; TRBD1 might be the D (6 bases). CDR3 length: 14 residues. Trimming left V 6 bases short and J 4 bases short, with 12 bases between. Germline V gene sequence: CDR1 SGHVS, CDR2 FNYEAQ. The CDR3 region has the DNA TGTGCCAGCAGACCCGGGACAATCACCGGGGAGCTGTTTTTT. This translates into CASRPGTITGELFF.

The genes are TRBV18 and TRBJ1-2, with TRBD1 identical over 9 bases. Germline-derived CDR1 and CDR2 are KGHSH and LQKENI. The trim removed 4 bases at V and 8 bases at J, leaving 8 bases unmatched. The length of the CDR3 is 14 residues. The chain's CDR3 is CASSQQQGARGYTF. CDR3 DNA: TGTGCCAGCTCACAACAACAGGGGGCCCGAGGCTACACCTTC.

This rearrangement joins TRBV30 to TRBJ1-1, with TRBD1 matching 8 bases. The CDR3 length is 12 residues. Germline lookup yields CDR1 GTSNPN and CDR2 SVGIG (reference sequence). The junction had 5 bases not matched to a gene; V was cut back by 0 bases and J by 11 bases. The CDR3 sequence is CAWSVQGAWAFF. The CDR3 nucleotides are TGTGCCTGGAGTGTGCAGGGGGCTTGGGCTTTCTTT.

The V and J genes are TRBV19 and TRBJ1-5; no definite D call. Germline V gives CDR1 LNHDA, CDR2 SQIVND (reference sequence). Trimming removed 6 bases at V and 7 bases at J, with 10 bases between. The CDR3 totals 12 residues. CDR3 loop: CASRDSGQPQHF. In DNA, the CDR3 is TGTGCCAGTAGGGACTCGGGGCAGCCCCAGCATTTT.

The chain uses TRBV10-1 and TRBJ1-1; D is unclear. Germline loops: CDR1 WNHNN, CDR2 SYGVQD (reference sequence). This CDR3 region has 13 residues. Trimming pared 0 bases from V and 8 bases from J, leaving 10 bases between. As DNA, the CDR3 is TGCGCCAGCAGTGAGTCCTCCGGAGCGGAAGCTTTCTTT. Its protein product is CASSESSGAEAFF.

V gene TRBV12-5 combines with J gene TRBJ1-6; no firm D call. The CDR3 totals 15 residues. V was clipped by 5 bases and J by 5 bases, with 13 bases between them. Germline CDR1 reads LGHNT; CDR2 reads FRNRAP. CDR3 DNA sequence: TGTGCTAGTGGTCCGGAGGCTCCTCATAATTCACCCCTCCACTTT. It translates to CASGPEAPHNSPLHF.

The V gene is TRBV14, the J gene TRBJ2-7; 9 bases fit TRBD1. The CDR3 has 17 amino acids. The germline CDR1 and CDR2 sequences are SGHDN and FVKESK. The junction had 11 bases not matched to a gene; V was cut back by 1 base and J by 4 bases. Written as DNA, the CDR3 is TGTGCCAGCAGCCAAGGACTAACCAGACAGGGGGGGTACGAGCAGTACTTC. Translating gives CASSQGLTRQGGYEQYF.

The gene calls are TRBV27 and TRBJ1-4; D is undetermined. Germline V CDR1 and CDR2: MNHEY, SMNVEV (reference sequence). This CDR3 contains 14 residues. V was trimmed by 4 bases and J by 8 bases, leaving 14 bases between them. The CDR3 loop is CASSWEILREKLFF. The CDR3 DNA is TGTGCCAGCAGTTGGGAGATCCTCCGAGAAAAACTGTTTTTT.

CDR3 sequence (DNA): TGTGCCAGCAGCCTAGGGGACAGGGGGAATTCACCCCTCCACTTT. As protein: CASSLGDRGNSPLHF. V gene TRBV7-2 combines with J gene TRBJ1-6; 11 bases match TRBD1. J gave up 7 bases and V 5 bases, and 4 bases lay outside the gene matches. Germline CDR1 is SGHTA and CDR2 is FQGNSA. The CDR3 runs to 15 residues. Complete variable domain (other parts from reference TRBV7-2 and TRBJ1-6): GAGVSQSPSNKVTEKGKDVELRCDPISGHTALYWYRQSLGQGLEFLIYFQGNSAPDKSGLPSDRFSAERTGGSVSTLTIQRTQQEDSAVYLCASSLGDRGNSPLHFGNGTRLTVT.

V usage is TRBV20-1 and J usage is TRBJ2-7; D remains unclear. CDR1 DFQATT and CDR2 SNEGSKA come from the germline V gene (reference sequence). Trimming took off 6 bases at V and 7 bases at J, with 13 bases between the two ends. The CDR3 spans 11 residues. The CDR3, as DNA: TGCAGTGCGGCCAAGTCTTTTGAGCAGTACTTC. Translated, it gives CSAAKSFEQYF.

This chain uses TRBV6-2 or TRBV6-3 with TRBJ2-1; 8 bases align to TRBD2. J gave up 5 bases and V 5 bases, and 8 bases lay outside the gene matches. From germline, CDR1 is MNHEY and CDR2 SVGEGT. The CDR3 is 15 residues long. The CDR3 spells CASSTQRELHNEQFF. The CDR3 DNA reads TGTGCCAGCAGTACCCAGCGGGAGCTTCACAATGAGCAGTTCTTC.

The chain links TRBV30 to TRBJ1-4, with 9 bases matching TRBD1. Germline CDR1 is GTSNPN and CDR2 is SVGIG (reference sequence). Trimming took 3 bases from V and 8 from J; bases not matched to a gene: 10. This CDR3 has 15 amino acids. The CDR3 DNA reads TGTGCCTGGAGAGCATATGACAGGGGGAGAGAAAAACTGTTTTTT. Translating it yields CAWRAYDRGREKLFF.

The chain employs TRBV18 and TRBJ1-1; 7 bases agree with TRBD1. The CDR3 consists of 16 residues. Trimming at V came to 2 bases and at J to 11 bases, leaving 17 bases not matched to a gene. Germline CDR1 and CDR2: KGHSH and LQKENI. The CDR3: CASSPSEDRASSPAFF. The CDR3 nucleotides are TGTGCCAGCTCACCAAGCGAAGACAGGGCCTCTTCTCCGGCTTTCTTT.

This chain connects TRBV5-1 to TRBJ1-4; D ambiguous. This CDR3 contains 15 residues. The germline V gene has CDR1 SGHRS and CDR2 YFSETQ. V lost 3 bases to trimming and J lost 1 base, with 10 bases between them. CDR3 sequence: CASSSDGRTNEKLFF. CDR3 DNA: TGCGCCAGCAGCTCCGACGGGAGAACTAATGAAAAACTGTTTTTT.